This T cell receptor beta chain derives from a study of shared clonotypes between healthy human individuals. General study results and limits: Some naive CD4 clonotypes, about 5%, turned up in common across several donors. Generation probabilities were higher for clonotypes shared across all four sorted-subset donors than for unshared ones.

All donors were healthy HIV-negative adults lacking recent acute infections or vaccinations. CD4+ cells underwent separation, giving CD45RA+ naive and CD45RA-negative memory subsets. The protocol was immunoSEQ multiplex PCR, while the TCRdb copy is restricted to in-frame clones and leaves out a portion. This table has approximately 2.5 million clones, about 92% appearing once. CDR3 length: 12 amino acids. The germline V gene has CDR1 ENHRY and CDR2 SYGVKD. With V trimmed by 6 bases and J by 6 bases, 3 bases remained unmatched. For this clone: The target antigen is unknown.

The gene calls are TRBV10-3 and TRBJ1-2; the match to TRBD1 covers 8 bases. The clonotype comes from a man between 18 and 35 years old in good health. Sequences were obtained from naive CD4+ T cells sorted from blood. This sample's subset: CD45RA+ positively selected. The CDR3 DNA reads TGTGCCATCAGATTGACAGGGGATGGCTACACCTTC. This encodes CAIRLTGDGYTF.